A selection of T cell receptor beta chains follows, all from one sample in a study of spatial heterogeneity in lung cancer. MiXCR, run by TCRdb on the 5' RACE reads, gives a single entry per CDR3 protein. The repertoire holds about 20,000 distinct CDR3 sequences, with around a sixth as singletons. The sequenced sample was lung tumor tissue, obtained at surgery. The receptors originated from a female donor with early-stage non-small cell lung cancer. The conserved cysteine and the conserved F or W are not part of the CDR3 here.

V gene: TRBV20-1
CDR3 protein: SANAGTAGETQY

V gene: TRBV18
CDR3 protein: ASSPSSSDTQY

V gene: TRBV28
CDR3 protein: ASSFGLSYEQY

V gene: TRBV11-2
CDR3 protein: ASSYAPSPGLAGFTDTQY

V gene: TRBV20-1
CDR3 protein: SAIRDRGTKNIQY

V gene: TRBV6-6
CDR3 protein: ASSPQGRRTEAF

V gene: TRBV2
CDR3 protein: ASNPDRGPGEQY

V gene: TRBV12-3/TRBV12-4
CDR3 protein: ASSFRGRGTGELF

V gene: TRBV6-2/TRBV6-3
CDR3 protein: ASRASGTGRTDTQY

V gene: TRBV5-4
CDR3 protein: ASSRQGHSGANVLT

V gene: TRBV6-5
CDR3 protein: ASSTTSGFSYNEQF

V gene: TRBV28
CDR3 protein: ASSSGGASSYEQY

V gene: TRBV29-1
CDR3 protein: SVSPPGQGVTDTQY

V gene: TRBV12-3/TRBV12-4
CDR3 protein: ASKTGDRGFQETQY

V gene: TRBV28
CDR3 protein: ASSLPVALYTDTQY

V gene: TRBV18
CDR3 protein: ASSRTTYNEQF

V gene: TRBV10-3
CDR3 protein: AISGGAGTSGIASYEQY

V gene: TRBV7-9
CDR3 protein: ASSTDRGHYEQY

V gene: TRBV6-5
CDR3 protein: ASSSDRGLYEQY

V gene: TRBV6-1
CDR3 protein: ASSGDTTSHNEQF

V gene: TRBV5-1
CDR3 protein: ASSRTTGGLQETQY

V gene: TRBV29-1
CDR3 protein: SVGRESDTQY

V gene: TRBV5-1
CDR3 protein: ASSLRAGVSNEQF

V gene: TRBV9
CDR3 protein: ASSVAGTSARSPEQY

V gene: TRBV19
CDR3 protein: ATRPGPTHEQY

V gene: TRBV29-1
CDR3 protein: SVEVWQGISSYNEQF

V gene: TRBV6-2/TRBV6-3
CDR3 protein: ASKLLAGSSYEQY

V gene: TRBV2
CDR3 protein: ASTPTARGTDTQY

V gene: TRBV18
CDR3 protein: ASSPSRGADILKYNEQF

V gene: TRBV18
CDR3 protein: ASSVGNEQF

V gene: TRBV5-1
CDR3 protein: ASSPGLAVTDTQY

V gene: TRBV5-1
CDR3 protein: ASSPPGSYEQY

V gene: TRBV5-4
CDR3 protein: ASSLSAKAQY

V gene: TRBV6-1
CDR3 protein: ASSEALGPRSGNTIY

V gene: TRBV27
CDR3 protein: ASRASGTPYNEQF

V gene: TRBV19
CDR3 protein: ASSISTGKYNEQF

V gene: TRBV7-4
CDR3 protein: ASSSELGVAGGPDTQY

V gene: TRBV20-1
CDR3 protein: SASGLAGGRTYEQY

V gene: TRBV10-3
CDR3 protein: AISEGGVTSGRSGANVLT